The clone carrying this T cell receptor beta chain was seen at least ten times. Its antigen is still unknown. This entry belongs to a study of T cells in Graves' hyperthyroidism and ophthalmopathy. At the level of the study: Blood was drawn when the patient was first diagnosed and still untreated.

Overall study results and limits: Ophthalmopathy was identified by the model a median around 5.9 months ahead of onset.

The TCR beta CDR3 regions underwent amplification using RNA transcripts as the source. HTBI primers were employed in a first-round RT-PCR of the TCR CDR3. TCRdb reanalysed the multiplex PCR reads using MiXCR and keeps one entry per CDR3 protein. The sample gives roughly 750,000 distinct CDR3 sequences, 16% of which show up once; roughly 8% is in the top ten. No ophthalmopathy progression within 18 months constituted stable Graves' hyperthyroidism. Around 10 ml of fresh peripheral blood supplied the PBMCs. The sequencing input was blood. The receptor was isolated from a man younger than 30 with Graves' hyperthyroidism.

This CDR3 is CASSPDSLDTQYF. The CDR3 region has the DNA TGTGCCAGCAGCCCCGACAGTTTGGATACGCAGTATTTT. The V and J genes are TRBV12-3 or TRBV12-4 and TRBJ2-3; a possible D gene is TRBD1 (5 bases). V was trimmed by 6 bases and J by 6 bases, leaving 13 bases between them. The CDR3 spans 13 residues.